This entry is about one T cell receptor beta chain. The entry originates in a study of blood T cell repertoires in COVID-19. In the study overall: The United States, Italy and Spain were the sources of the acute and convalescent COVID-19 samples.

CDR3 length: 14 amino acids. Per the germline V gene, CDR1 is MNHEY and CDR2 is SVGAGI. The ends were cut back, 2 bases at V and 5 bases at J, with 9 bases in the middle. Authors' data handling: Amplifying reference gene primers gave estimates of nucleated cell counts. Some clones are missing from TCRdb's copy, which holds only in-frame ones; the method was immunoSEQ multiplex PCR. The V and J calls and the clone size are those of that table, but D and trimming were determined from the DNA. The sample includes hundreds of thousands of clones, 85% to 90% of them seen just once. This sequence originates from a woman between 50 and 59 years old with COVID-19, enrolled during active disease. J is TRBJ2-2 and V is TRBV6-5, with D perhaps matching TRBD1 (6 bases). The sample consisted of peripheral blood. CDR3 in DNA: TGTGCCAGCAGTTACGGCAGGGGAACCGGGGAGCTGTTTTTT. Its translation: CASSYGRGTGELFF.